This T cell receptor (beta chain) derives from a study of blood T cells in healthy people across ages. Sample-barcoded 5' priming and a J-beta primer mix drove a second PCR of about 6 to 12 cycles. TCRdb analysed the 5' RACE reads with MiXCR anew, one entry per CDR3 protein. In the table there are hundreds of thousands of distinct CDR3 sequences, 45% to 60% of which are singletons. The CDR3 contains 14 residues. Unmatched junction bases numbered 7, after V lost 10 bases and J lost 5 bases. Source material: blood. This chain joins TRBV12-3 or TRBV12-4 and TRBJ1-6; 8 bases match TRBD1. The sequence derives from a woman older than 75 in good health. The CDR3 DNA follows: TGTGCCATCGGACAGGGCGGTCATAATTCACCCCTCCACTTT. Amino acids: CAIGQGGHNSPLHF.